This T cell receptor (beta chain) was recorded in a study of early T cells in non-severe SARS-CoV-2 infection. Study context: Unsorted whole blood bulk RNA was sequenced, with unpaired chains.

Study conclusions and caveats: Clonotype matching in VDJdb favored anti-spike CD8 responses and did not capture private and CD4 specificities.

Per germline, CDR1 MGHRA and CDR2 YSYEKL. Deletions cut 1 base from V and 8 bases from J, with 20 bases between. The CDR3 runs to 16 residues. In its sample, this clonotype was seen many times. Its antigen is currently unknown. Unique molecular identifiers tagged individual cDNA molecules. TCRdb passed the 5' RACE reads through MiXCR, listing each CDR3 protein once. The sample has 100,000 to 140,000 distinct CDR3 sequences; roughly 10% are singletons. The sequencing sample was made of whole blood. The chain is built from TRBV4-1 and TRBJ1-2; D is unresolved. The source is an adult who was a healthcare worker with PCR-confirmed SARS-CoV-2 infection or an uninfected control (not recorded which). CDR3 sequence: CASSQAMSTRLEGYTF. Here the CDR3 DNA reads TGCGCCAGCAGCCAAGCTATGTCCACCAGGCTAGAGGGCTACACCTTC.